This T cell receptor (beta chain) comes out of a study of blood T cell repertoires in COVID-19. CDR3 size: 13 residues. Germline lookup yields CDR1 SGHTA and CDR2 FQGTGA. J gave up 4 bases and V 3 bases, and 3 bases lay outside the gene matches. Assay used: immunoSEQ multiplex PCR; TCRdb lists only in-frame clones, some missing. The table has around 500,000 clones, approximately 85% seen once. This chain connects TRBV7-3 to TRBJ2-7, with 7 bases that match TRBD1. This TCR derives from a human donor in a cohort sampled during active COVID-19. Specimen: peripheral blood. The CDR3 sequence: CASSLARGYEQYF. Here the CDR3 DNA reads TGTGCCAGCAGCTTGGCCAGGGGGTACGAGCAGTACTTC.